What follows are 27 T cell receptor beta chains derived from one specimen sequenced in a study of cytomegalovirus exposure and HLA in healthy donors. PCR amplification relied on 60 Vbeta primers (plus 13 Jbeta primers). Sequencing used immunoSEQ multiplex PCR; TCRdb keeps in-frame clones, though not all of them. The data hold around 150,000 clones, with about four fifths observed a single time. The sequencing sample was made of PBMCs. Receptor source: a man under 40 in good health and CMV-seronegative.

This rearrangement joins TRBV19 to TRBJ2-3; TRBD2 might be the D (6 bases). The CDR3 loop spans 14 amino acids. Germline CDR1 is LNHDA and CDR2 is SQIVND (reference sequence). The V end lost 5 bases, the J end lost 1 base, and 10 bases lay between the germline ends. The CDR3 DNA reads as TGTGCCAGTAGTGTCGGGGGACGCACAGATACGCAGTATTTT. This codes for CASSVGGRTDTQYF.

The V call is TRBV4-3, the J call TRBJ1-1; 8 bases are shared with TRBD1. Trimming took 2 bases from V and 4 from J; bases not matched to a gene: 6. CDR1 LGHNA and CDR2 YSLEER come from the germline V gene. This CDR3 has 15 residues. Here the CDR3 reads CASSQTGQGVTEAFF. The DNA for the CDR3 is TGCGCCAGCAGCCAAACAGGACAGGGCGTCACTGAAGCTTTCTTT.

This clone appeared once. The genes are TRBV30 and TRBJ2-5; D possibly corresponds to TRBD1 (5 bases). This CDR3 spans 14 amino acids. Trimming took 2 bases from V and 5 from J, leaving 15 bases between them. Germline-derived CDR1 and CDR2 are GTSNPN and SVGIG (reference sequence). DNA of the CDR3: TGTGCCTGGAGTTTGGTAGGGGCAGAGGAGACCCAGTACTTC. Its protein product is CAWSLVGAEETQYF. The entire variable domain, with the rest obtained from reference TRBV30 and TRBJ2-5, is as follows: SQTIHQWPATLVQPVGSPLSLECTVEGTSNPNLYWYRQAAGRGLQLLFYSVGIGQISSEVPQNLSASRPQDRQFILSSKKLLLSDSGFYLCAWSLVGAEETQYFGPGTRLLVL.

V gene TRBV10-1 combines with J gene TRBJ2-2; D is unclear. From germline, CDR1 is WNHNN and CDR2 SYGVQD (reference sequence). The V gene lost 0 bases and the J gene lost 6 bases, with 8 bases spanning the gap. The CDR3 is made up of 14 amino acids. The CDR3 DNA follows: TGCGCCAGCAGTGAGTCCCTAATCCCCGGGGAGCTGTTTTTT. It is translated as CASSESLIPGELFF.

CDR3 loop: CASSLDPISSVRAYNEQFF. CDR3 DNA sequence: TGTGCCAGCAGCTTAGACCCCATCTCTAGCGTACGAGCCTACAATGAGCAGTTCTTC. The genes are TRBV11-3 and TRBJ2-1; D is perhaps TRBD2 (6 bases). From germline, CDR1 is SGHNT and CDR2 YENEEA. The CDR3 is 19 residues long. Trimming took 0 bases from V and 2 from J, leaving 20 bases between them.

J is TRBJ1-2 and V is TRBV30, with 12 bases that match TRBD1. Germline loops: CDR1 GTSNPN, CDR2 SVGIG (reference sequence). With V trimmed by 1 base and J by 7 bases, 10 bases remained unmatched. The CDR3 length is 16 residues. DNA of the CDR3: TGTGCCTGGAGTGAAACCGGGACAGGGGGCTCCGGTGGCTACACCTTC. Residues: CAWSETGTGGSGGYTF.

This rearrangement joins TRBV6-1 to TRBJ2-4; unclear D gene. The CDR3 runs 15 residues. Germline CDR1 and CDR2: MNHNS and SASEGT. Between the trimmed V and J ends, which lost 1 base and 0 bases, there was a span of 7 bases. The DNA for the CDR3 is TGTGCCAGCAGTGAAGGTCCCGTAGCCAAAAACATTCAGTACTTC. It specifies CASSEGPVAKNIQYF.

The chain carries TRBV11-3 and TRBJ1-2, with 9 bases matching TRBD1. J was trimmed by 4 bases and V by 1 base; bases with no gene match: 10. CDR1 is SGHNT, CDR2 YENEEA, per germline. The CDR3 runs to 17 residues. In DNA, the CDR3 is TGTGCCAGCAGCTTAGGAAAAGCGGACAGGGGCGGCTATGGCTACACCTTC. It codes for CASSLGKADRGGYGYTF. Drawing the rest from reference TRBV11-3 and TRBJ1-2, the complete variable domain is EAGVVQSPRYKIIEKKQPVAFWCNPISGHNTLYWYLQNLGQGPELLIRYENEEAVDDSQLPKDRFSAERLKGVDSTLKIQPAELGDSAVYLCASSLGKADRGGYGYTFGSGTRLTVV.

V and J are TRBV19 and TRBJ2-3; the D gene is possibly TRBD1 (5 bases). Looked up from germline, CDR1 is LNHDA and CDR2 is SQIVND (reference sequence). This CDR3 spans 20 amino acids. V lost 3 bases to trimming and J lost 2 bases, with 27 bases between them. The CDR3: CASSILIQSANSRDTDTQYF. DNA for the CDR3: TGTGCCAGTAGTATCCTAATTCAGTCGGCTAATTCCAGGGACACAGATACGCAGTATTTT. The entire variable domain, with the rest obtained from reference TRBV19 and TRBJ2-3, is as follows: DGGITQSPKYLFRKEGQNVTLSCEQNLNHDAMYWYRQDPGQGLRLIYYSQIVNDFQKGDIAEGYSVSREKKESFPLTVTSAQKNPTAFYLCASSILIQSANSRDTDTQYFGPGTRLTVL.

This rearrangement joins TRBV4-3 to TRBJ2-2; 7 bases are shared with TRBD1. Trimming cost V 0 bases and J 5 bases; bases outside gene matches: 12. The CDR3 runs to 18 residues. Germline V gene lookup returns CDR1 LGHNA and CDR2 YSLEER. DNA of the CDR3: TGCGCCAGCAGCCAAGAGGGCTTTGTGGACAGGAGGACCGGGGAGCTGTTTTTT. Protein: CASSQEGFVDRRTGELFF.

This CDR3 is CASSIPPGGRNQPQHF. The CDR3 DNA is TGTGCCAGTAGTATTCCTCCGGGGGGACGCAATCAGCCCCAGCATTTT. The chain links TRBV19 to TRBJ1-5; tentatively, D is TRBD1 (5 bases). The CDR3 covers 16 residues. Germline CDR1 LNHDA, CDR2 SQIVND (reference sequence). The V end was cut by 3 bases, the J end by 2 bases, with 14 bases between.

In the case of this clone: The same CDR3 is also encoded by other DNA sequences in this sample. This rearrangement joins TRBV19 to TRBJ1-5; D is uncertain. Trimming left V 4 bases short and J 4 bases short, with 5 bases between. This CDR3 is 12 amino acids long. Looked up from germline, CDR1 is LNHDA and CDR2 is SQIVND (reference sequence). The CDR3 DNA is TGTGCCAGTAGTACGGGGAATCAGCCCCAGCATTTT. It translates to CASSTGNQPQHF.

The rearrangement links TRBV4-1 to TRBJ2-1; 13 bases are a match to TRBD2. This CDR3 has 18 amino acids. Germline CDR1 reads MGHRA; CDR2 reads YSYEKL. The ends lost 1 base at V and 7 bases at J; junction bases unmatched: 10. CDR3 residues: CASSQVDLGLAGLNEQFF. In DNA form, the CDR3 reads TGCGCCAGCAGCCAAGTCGATTTGGGACTAGCGGGGCTAAATGAGCAGTTCTTC.

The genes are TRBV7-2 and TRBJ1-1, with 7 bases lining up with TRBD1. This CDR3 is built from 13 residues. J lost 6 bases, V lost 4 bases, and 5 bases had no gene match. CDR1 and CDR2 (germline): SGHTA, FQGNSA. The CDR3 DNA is TGTGCCAGCAGCTGGCTTCAGGGGGCTGAAGCTTTCTTT. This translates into CASSWLQGAEAFF.

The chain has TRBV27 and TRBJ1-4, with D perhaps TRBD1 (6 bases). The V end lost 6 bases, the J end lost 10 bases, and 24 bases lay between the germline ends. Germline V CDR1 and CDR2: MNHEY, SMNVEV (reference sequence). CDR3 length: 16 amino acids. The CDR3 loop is CASSYITGTPAPKLFF. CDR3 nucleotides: TGTGCCAGCAGCTACATAACCGGGACACCGGCGCCAAAACTGTTTTTT.

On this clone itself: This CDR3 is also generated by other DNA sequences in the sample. The CDR3 sequence is CASSYASTTGPNSPLHF. In DNA form, the CDR3 reads TGTGCCAGCAGTTATGCAAGCACCACAGGGCCTAATTCACCCCTCCACTTT. The rearrangement links TRBV6-7 to TRBJ1-6, with a possible D match to TRBD1 (6 bases). TRBV6-7 is treated as an ORF (open reading frame) with a function not yet certain. Trimming pared 3 bases from V and 6 bases from J, leaving 18 bases between. CDR3 length equals 17 residues.

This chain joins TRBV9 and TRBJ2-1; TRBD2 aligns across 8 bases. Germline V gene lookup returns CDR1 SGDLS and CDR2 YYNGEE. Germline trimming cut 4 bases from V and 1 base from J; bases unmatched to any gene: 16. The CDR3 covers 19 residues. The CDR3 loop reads CASSHPQVGVAGSYNEQFF. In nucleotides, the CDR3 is TGTGCCAGCAGCCACCCCCAGGTGGGGGTAGCGGGGTCCTACAATGAGCAGTTCTTC.

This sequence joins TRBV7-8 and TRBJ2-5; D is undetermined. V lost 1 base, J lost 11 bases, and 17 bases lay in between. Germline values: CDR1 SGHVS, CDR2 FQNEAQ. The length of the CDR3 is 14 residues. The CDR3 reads CASSLGTAGGEQYF. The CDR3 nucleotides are TGTGCCAGCAGCTTAGGTACCGCCGGCGGAGAGCAGTACTTC.

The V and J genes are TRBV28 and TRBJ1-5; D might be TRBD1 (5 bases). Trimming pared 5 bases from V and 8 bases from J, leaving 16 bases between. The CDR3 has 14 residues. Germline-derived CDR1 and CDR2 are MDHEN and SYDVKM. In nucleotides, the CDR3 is TGTGCCAGCAGTCCACCCGGCTGGGGGGAGCCCCAGCATTTT. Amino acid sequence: CASSPPGWGEPQHF.

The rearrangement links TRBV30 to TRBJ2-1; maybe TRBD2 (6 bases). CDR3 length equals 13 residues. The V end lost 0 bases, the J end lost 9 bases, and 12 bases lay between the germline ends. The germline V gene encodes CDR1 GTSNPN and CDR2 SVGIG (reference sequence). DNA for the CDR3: TGTGCCTGGAGTGTACGGGATAGCGGTGAGCAGTTCTTC. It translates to CAWSVRDSGEQFF.

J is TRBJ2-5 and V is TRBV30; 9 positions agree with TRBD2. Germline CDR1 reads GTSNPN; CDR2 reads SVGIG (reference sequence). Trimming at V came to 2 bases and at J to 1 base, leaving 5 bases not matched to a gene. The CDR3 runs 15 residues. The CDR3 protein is CAWSRLAGPQETQYF. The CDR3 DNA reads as TGTGCCTGGAGTCGGCTAGCGGGGCCCCAAGAGACCCAGTACTTC.

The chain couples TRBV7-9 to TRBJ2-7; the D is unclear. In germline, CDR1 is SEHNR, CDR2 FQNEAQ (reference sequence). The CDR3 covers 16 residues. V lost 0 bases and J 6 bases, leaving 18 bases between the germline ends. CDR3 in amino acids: CASSLATAKPFSEQYF. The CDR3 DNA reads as TGTGCCAGCAGCTTAGCCACAGCAAAACCCTTCTCCGAGCAGTACTTC.

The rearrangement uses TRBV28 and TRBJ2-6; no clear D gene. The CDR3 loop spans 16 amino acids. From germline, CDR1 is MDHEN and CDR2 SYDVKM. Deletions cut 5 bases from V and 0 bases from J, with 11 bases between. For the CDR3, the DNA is TGTGCCAGCAGTGTAAGAGACTTCTCTGGGGCCAACGTCCTGACTTTC. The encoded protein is CASSVRDFSGANVLTF.

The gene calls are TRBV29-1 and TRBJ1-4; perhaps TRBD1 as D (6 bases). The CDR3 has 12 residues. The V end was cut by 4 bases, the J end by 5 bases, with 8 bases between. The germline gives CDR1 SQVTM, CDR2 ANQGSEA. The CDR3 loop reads CSVARGNEKLFF. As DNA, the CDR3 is TGCAGCGTTGCCAGGGGAAATGAAAAACTGTTTTTT. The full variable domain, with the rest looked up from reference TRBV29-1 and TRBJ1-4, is SAVISQKPSRDICQRGTSLTIQCQVDSQVTMMFWYRQQPGQSLTLIATANQGSEATYESGFVIDKFPISRPNLTFSTLTVSNMSPEDSSIYLCSVARGNEKLFFGSGTQLSVL.

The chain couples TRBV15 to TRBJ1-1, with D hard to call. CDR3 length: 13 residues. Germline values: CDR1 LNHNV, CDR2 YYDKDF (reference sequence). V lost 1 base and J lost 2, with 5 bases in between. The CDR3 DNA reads TGTGCCACCAGCAGAGTTGTAAACACTGAAGCTTTCTTT. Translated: CATSRVVNTEAFF.

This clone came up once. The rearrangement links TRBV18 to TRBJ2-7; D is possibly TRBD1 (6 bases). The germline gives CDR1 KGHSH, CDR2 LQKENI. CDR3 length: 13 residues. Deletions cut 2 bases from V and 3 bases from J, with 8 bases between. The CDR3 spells CASSPTGIYEQYF. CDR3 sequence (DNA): TGTGCCAGCTCACCAACAGGGATCTACGAGCAGTACTTC.

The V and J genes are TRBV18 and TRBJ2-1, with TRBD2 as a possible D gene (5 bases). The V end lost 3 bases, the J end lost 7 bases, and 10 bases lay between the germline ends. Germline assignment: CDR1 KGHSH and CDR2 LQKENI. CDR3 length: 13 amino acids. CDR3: CASSPPGRNEQFF. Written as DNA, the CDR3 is TGTGCCAGCTCACCTCCGGGGAGAAATGAGCAGTTCTTC.